The 13 T cell receptor beta chains presented below share a single source sample, sequenced in a study of control samples from healthy donors and cancer patients. The data were produced by immunoSEQ multiplex PCR, yet TCRdb's version contains in-frame clones alone and is incomplete. The table has about 180,000 clones, about 90% seen once. Sequencing was performed on blood. The receptors come from a woman in her fifties or sixties in good health.

The rearrangement links TRBV25-1 to TRBJ2-1, with TRBD2 identical over 7 bases. V shed 8 bases, J shed 9 bases, and the junction held 4 bases outside the gene matches. This CDR3 has 11 amino acids. The germline V gene encodes CDR1 MGHDK and CDR2 SYGVNS. DNA for the CDR3: TGTGCCAGCGGGGGGGTGGCTGAGCAGTTCTTC. Protein: CASGGVAEQFF.

V is TRBV23-1 and J is TRBJ1-5; D might be TRBD1 (5 bases). TRBV23-1 is identified as an open reading frame with a role that is uncertain. The V end was cut by 0 bases, the J end by 0 bases, with 12 bases between. This CDR3 is 17 amino acids long. The CDR3 is CASSQSVSGFSNQPQHF. The CDR3 nucleotides are TGCGCCAGCAGTCAATCGGTCTCAGGGTTTAGCAATCAGCCCCAGCATTTT.

The chain uses TRBV5-6 and TRBJ2-2; 7 positions match TRBD2. Trimming cost V 3 bases and J 5 bases; bases outside gene matches: 7. The CDR3 has 15 amino acids. Germline lookup yields CDR1 SGHDT and CDR2 YYEEEE. This CDR3 reads CASSSRLAVTGELFF. CDR3 in DNA: TGTGCCAGCAGCTCTAGACTAGCAGTTACCGGGGAGCTGTTTTTT.

CDR3 residues: CASSYSISRQGADTF. For the CDR3, the DNA is TGTGCCAGCAGTTACTCGATTTCCCGACAGGGGGCTGACACCTTC. The chain joins TRBV6-6 to TRBJ1-2; TRBD1 agrees at 10 bases. Trimming took 0 bases from V and 12 from J; bases not matched to a gene: 10. Germline V lookup: CDR1 MNHNY, CDR2 SVGAGI (reference sequence). There are 15 residues in the CDR3.

The rearrangement joins TRBV2 to TRBJ1-5, with no clear D. CDR1 and CDR2 (germline): SNHLY, FYNNEI. This CDR3 comprises 15 residues. V was trimmed by 6 bases and J by 4 bases, leaving 16 bases between them. CDR3 sequence reads: CASSEDGIVNQPQHF. Here the CDR3 DNA reads TGTGCCAGCAGCGAGGACGGCATTGTTAATCAGCCCCAGCATTTT.

The V gene is TRBV7-9, the J gene TRBJ2-3; D is possibly TRBD1 (5 bases). Germline V gene lookup returns CDR1 SEHNR and CDR2 FQNEAQ (reference sequence). This CDR3 comprises 17 residues. Trimming stripped 4 bases from V and 1 base from J, with 18 bases between. The CDR3 nucleotides read TGTGCCAGCAGCTACCGAGGACAATCGGTGGGCACAGATACGCAGTATTTT. It specifies CASSYRGQSVGTDTQYF.

This clone was seen once. This specimen includes other DNA sequences encoding the same CDR3. V and J are TRBV12-3 or TRBV12-4 and TRBJ2-5, with unresolved D. Trimming shortened V by 1 base and J by 1 base, and 4 bases separated the two germline ends. The CDR3 length is 13 residues. The CDR3, as DNA: TGTGCCAGCAGTTTAGGACTCCAAGAGACCCAGTACTTC. It is translated as CASSLGLQETQYF.

The chain employs TRBV10-2 and TRBJ1-5; 8 bases are shared with TRBD1. The CDR3 totals 13 residues. The V gene's germline CDR1 is WSHSY and CDR2 SAAADI. The ends lost 6 bases at V and 6 bases at J; junction bases unmatched: 4. The CDR3 reads CASRGQVGQPQHF. In nucleotides, the CDR3 is TGCGCCAGCAGGGGACAGGTTGGTCAGCCCCAGCATTTT.

The CDR3 DNA sequence: TGTGCCAGTAGTCAAAGGACAGGGAGTAGTGTAGATACGCAGTATTTT. This codes for CASSQRTGSSVDTQYF. The genes are TRBV19 and TRBJ2-3; 8 bases match TRBD1. Unmatched junction bases numbered 12, after V lost 5 bases and J lost 5 bases. Per the germline V gene, CDR1 is LNHDA and CDR2 is SQIVND (reference sequence). There are 16 residues in the CDR3.

This chain connects TRBV4-1 to TRBJ2-5; TRBD2 matches at 10 bases. Germline V lookup: CDR1 MGHRA, CDR2 YSYEKL. This CDR3 spans 16 amino acids. The ends lost 1 base at V and 4 bases at J; junction bases unmatched: 6. Here the CDR3 DNA reads TGCGCCAGCAGCCAAGGAAATAGCGGGGGGTTAGAGACCCAGTACTTC. This gives the protein CASSQGNSGGLETQYF.

The chain is built from TRBV6-2 or TRBV6-3 and TRBJ2-1; D is unclear. Germline assignment: CDR1 MNHEY and CDR2 SVGEGT. The CDR3 is made up of 13 amino acids. V gave up 4 bases and J gave up 1 base, with 5 bases separating them. DNA for the CDR3: TGTGCCAGCAGTTCCCAATCCTACAATGAGCAGTTCTTC. It yields the protein CASSSQSYNEQFF.

This clone has only one observation. The chain joins TRBV6-2 or TRBV6-3 to TRBJ1-5; TRBD1 agrees at 7 bases. The germline CDR1 and CDR2 sequences are MNHEY and SVGEGT. This CDR3 spans 15 amino acids. V lost 0 bases to trimming and J lost 11 bases; unmatched junction nucleotides: 10. CDR3 protein: CASSYSPRAGGAQHF. CDR3 coding DNA: TGTGCCAGCAGTTACTCCCCTAGGGCAGGGGGTGCCCAGCATTTT.

The chain employs TRBV3-1 (or the pseudogene TRBV3-2) and TRBJ2-3, with D tentatively TRBD1 (6 bases). From germline, CDR1 is LGHDT and CDR2 YNNKEL (reference sequence). This CDR3 contains 16 residues. Deletions cut 2 bases from V and 4 bases from J, with 16 bases between. The CDR3 nucleotides are TGTGCCAGCAGCCAATATAAGGGGGTCCGGGCAGATACGCAGTATTTT. This gives the protein CASSQYKGVRADTQYF.